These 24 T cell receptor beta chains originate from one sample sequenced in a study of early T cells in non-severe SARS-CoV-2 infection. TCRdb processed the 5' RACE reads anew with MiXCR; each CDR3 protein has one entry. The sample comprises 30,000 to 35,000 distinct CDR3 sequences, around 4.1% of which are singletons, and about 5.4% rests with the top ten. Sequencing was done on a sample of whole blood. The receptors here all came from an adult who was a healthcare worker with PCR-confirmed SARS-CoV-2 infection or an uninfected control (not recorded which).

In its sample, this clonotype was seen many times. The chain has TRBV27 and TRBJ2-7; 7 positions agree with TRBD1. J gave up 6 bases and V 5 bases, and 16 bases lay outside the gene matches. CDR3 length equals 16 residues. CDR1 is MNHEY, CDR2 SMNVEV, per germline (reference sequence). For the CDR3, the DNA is TGTGCCAGCAGTCTACGGCCCGACAGGGAGTCGGGCGAGCAGTACTTC. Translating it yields CASSLRPDRESGEQYF.

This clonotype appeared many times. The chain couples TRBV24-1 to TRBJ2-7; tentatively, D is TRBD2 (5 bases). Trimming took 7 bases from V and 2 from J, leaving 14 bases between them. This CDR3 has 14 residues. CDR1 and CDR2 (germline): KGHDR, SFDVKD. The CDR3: CATRDSGAPYEQYF. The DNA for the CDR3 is TGTGCCACCAGGGACTCCGGAGCCCCCTACGAGCAGTACTTC.

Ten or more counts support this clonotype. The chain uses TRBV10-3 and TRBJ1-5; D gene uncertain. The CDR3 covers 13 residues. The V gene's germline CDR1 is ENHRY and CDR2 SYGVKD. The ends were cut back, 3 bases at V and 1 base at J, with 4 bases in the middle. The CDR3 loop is CAISELSNQPQHF. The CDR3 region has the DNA TGTGCCATCAGTGAATTGAGCAATCAGCCCCAGCATTTT.

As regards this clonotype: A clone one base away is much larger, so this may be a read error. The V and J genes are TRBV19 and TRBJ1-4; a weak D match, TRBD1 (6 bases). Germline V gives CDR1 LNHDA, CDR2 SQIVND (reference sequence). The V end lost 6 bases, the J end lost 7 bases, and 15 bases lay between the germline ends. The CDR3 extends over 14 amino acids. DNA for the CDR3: TGTGCCAGTAGAGTGACAGGCTACAGTGAAAAACTGTTTTTT. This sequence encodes CASRVTGYSEKLFF. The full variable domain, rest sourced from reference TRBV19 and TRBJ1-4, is DGGITQSPKYLFRKEGQNVTLSCEQNLNHDAMYWYRQDPGQGLRLIYYSQIVNDFQKGDIAEGYSVSREKKESFPLTVTSAQKNPTAFYLCASRVTGYSEKLFFGSGTQLSVL.

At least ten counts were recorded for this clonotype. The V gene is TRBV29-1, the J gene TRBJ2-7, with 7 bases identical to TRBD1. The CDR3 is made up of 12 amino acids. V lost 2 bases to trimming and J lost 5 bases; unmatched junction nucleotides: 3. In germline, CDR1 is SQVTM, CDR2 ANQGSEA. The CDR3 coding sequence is TGCAGCGTTGAACGACAGGGCGACGAGCAGTACTTC. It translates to CSVERQGDEQYF.

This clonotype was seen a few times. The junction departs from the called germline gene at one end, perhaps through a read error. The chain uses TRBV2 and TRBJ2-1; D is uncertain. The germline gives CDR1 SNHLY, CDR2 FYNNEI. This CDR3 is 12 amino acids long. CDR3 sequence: CASGDMGNEQFF. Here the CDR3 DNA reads TGTGCCAGCGGTGATATGGGTAATGAGCAGTTCTTC.

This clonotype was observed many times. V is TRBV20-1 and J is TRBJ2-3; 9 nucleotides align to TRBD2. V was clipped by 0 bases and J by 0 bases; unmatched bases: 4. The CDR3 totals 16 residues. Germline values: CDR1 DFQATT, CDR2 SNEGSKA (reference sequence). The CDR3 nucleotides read TGCAGTGCTAGAGATCTGCTAGCGGGGAGCACAGATACGCAGTATTTT. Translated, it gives CSARDLLAGSTDTQYF.

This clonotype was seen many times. DNA of the CDR3: TGTGCCAGCCGACATGGGGCGAACTACGAGCAGTACTTC. Translating gives CASRHGANYEQYF. This rearrangement joins TRBV7-2 to TRBJ2-7; possible D gene TRBD1, 5 bases. V shed 8 bases and J shed 3 bases, with 14 bases lying between them. CDR3 length: 13 residues. CDR1 is SGHTA and CDR2 is FQGNSA in the germline V gene.

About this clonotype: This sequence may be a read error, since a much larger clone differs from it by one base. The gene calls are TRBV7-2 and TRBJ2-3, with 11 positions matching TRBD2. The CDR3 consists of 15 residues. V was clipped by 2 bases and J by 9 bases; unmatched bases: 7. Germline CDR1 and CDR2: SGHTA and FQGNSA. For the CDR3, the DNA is TGTGCCAGCAGCTTAAGTTGGGCTAGCGGGGGGACGCAGTATTTT. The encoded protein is CASSLSWASGGTQYF.

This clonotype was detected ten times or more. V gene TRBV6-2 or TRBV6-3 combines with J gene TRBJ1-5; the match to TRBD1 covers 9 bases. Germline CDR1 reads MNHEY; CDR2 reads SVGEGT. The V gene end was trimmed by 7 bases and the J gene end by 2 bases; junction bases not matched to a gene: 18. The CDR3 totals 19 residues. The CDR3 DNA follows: TGTGCCAGCAAACCGTTCCGGGACAGGGCGCGAGATGGCAATCAGCCCCAGCATTTT. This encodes CASKPFRDRARDGNQPQHF.

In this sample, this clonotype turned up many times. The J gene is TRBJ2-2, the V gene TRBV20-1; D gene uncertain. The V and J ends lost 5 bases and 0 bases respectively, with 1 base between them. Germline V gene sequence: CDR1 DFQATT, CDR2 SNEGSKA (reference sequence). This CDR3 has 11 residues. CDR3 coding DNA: TGCAGTGCTCCGAACACCGGGGAGCTGTTTTTT. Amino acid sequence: CSAPNTGELFF.

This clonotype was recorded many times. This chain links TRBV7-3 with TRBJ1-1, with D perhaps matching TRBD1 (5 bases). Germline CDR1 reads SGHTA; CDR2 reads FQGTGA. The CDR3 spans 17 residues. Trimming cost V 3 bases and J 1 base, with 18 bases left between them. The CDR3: CASSLSFLGPANTEAFF. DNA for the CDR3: TGTGCCAGCAGCTTGTCCTTCCTGGGACCGGCGAACACTGAAGCTTTCTTT.

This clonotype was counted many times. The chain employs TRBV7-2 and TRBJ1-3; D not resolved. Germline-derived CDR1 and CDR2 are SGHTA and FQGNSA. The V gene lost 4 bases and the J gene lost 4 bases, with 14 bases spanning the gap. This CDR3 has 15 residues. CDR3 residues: CASSSYLDSGNTIYF. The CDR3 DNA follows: TGTGCCAGCAGCTCCTACCTCGACTCCGGAAACACCATATATTTT.

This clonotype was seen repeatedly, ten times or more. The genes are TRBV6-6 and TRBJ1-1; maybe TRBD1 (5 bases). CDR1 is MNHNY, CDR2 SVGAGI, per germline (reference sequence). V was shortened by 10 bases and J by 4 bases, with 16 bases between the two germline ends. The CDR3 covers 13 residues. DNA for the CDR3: TGTGCCATTTTTGGGGGTGGGGGCACTGAAGCTTTCTTT. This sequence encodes CAIFGGGGTEAFF.

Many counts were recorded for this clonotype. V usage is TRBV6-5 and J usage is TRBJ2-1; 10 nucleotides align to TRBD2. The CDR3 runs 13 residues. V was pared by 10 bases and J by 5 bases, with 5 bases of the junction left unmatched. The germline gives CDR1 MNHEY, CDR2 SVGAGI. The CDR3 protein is CATWTSGNNEQFF. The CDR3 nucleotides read TGTGCCACCTGGACTAGCGGAAACAATGAGCAGTTCTTC.

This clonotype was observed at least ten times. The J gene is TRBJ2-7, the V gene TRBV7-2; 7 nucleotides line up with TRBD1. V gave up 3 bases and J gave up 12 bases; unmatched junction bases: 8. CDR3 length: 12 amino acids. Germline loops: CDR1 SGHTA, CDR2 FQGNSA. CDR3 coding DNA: TGTGCCAGCAGCTTTCGACAGGGAAGGTTGTACTTC. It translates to CASSFRQGRLYF.

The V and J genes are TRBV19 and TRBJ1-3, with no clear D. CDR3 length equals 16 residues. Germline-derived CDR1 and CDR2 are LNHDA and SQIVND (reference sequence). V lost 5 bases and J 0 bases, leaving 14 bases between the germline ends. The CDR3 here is CASSLPAGSSGNTIYF. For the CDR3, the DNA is TGTGCCAGTAGTCTCCCGGCGGGGAGCTCTGGAAACACCATATATTTT.

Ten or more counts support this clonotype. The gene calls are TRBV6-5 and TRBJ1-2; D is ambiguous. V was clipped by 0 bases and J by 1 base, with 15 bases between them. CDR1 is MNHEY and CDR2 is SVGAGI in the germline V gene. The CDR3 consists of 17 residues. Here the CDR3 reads CASSYSKTRGINYGYTF. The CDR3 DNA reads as TGTGCCAGCAGTTACTCGAAAACACGGGGAATTAACTATGGCTACACCTTC.

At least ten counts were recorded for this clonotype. CDR3 residues: CASSLDRGLATVYNEQFF. CDR3 nucleotides: TGTGCCAGCAGCTTAGATCGTGGCCTAGCGACCGTCTACAATGAGCAGTTCTTC. V and J are TRBV11-3 and TRBJ2-1; possible D gene TRBD2, 6 bases. CDR3 length: 18 amino acids. The germline V and J ends were trimmed by 0 bases and 3 bases, with 18 bases remaining between them. Germline V CDR1 and CDR2: SGHNT, YENEEA.

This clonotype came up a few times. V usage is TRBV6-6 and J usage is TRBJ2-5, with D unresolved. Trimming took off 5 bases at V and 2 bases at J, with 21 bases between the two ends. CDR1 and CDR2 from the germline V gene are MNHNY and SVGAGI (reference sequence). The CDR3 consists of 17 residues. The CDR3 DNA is TGTGCCAGCAGTAGTATAATCGACCTTCCTCAACAAGAGACCCAGTACTTC. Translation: CASSSIIDLPQQETQYF.

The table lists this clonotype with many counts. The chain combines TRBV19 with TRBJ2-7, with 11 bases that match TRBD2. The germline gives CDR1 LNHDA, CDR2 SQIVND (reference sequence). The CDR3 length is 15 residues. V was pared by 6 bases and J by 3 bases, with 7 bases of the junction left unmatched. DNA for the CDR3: TGTGCCAGTAGATCTCGAGGGACTAGCGGCTACGAGCAGTACTTC. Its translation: CASRSRGTSGYEQYF.

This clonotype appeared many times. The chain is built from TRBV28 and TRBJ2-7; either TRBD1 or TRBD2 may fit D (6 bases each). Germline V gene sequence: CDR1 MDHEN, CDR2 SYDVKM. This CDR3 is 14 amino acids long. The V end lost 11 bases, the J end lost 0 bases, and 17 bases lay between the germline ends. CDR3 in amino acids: CAAHGGGSSYEQYF. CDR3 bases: TGTGCCGCCCATGGAGGGGGGAGCTCCTACGAGCAGTACTTC.

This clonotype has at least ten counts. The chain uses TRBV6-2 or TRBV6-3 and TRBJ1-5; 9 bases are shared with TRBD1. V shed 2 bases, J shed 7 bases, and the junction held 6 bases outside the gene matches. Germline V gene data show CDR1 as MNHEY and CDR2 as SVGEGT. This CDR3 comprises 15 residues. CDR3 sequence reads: CASSYGDRVQQPQHF. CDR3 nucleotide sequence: TGTGCCAGCAGTTACGGGGACAGGGTCCAGCAGCCCCAGCATTTT.

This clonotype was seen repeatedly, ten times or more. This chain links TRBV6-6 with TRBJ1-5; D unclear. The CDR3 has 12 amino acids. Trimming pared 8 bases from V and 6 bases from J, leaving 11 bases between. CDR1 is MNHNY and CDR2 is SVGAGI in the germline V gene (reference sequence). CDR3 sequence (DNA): TGTGCCAGCGCAGTGGATATTCAGCCCCAGCATTTT. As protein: CASAVDIQPQHF.